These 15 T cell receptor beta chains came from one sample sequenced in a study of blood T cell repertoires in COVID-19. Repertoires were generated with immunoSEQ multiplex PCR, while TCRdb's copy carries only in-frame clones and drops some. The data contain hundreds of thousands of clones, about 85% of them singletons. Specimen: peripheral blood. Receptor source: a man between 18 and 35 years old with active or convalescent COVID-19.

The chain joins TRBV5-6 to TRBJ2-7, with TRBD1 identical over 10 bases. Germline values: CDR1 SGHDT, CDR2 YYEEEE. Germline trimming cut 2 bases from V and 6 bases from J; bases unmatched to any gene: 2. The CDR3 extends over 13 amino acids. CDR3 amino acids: CASSFGTGVEQYF. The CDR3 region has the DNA TGTGCCAGCAGCTTCGGGACAGGGGTCGAGCAGTACTTC.

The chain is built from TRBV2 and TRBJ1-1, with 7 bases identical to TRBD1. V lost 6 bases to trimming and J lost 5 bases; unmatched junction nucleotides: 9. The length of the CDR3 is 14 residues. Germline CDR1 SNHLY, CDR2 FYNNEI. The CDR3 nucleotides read TGTGCCAGCAGGGTAACAGGGGAGCCGACTGAAGCTTTCTTT. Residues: CASRVTGEPTEAFF.

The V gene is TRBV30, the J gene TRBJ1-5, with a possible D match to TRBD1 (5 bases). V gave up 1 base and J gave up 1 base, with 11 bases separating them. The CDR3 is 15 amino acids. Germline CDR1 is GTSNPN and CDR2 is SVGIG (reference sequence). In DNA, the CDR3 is TGTGCCTGGAGTGCCCCGGGGGGGAGCAATCAGCCCCAGCATTTT. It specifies CAWSAPGGSNQPQHF. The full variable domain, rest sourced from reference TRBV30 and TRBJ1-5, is SQTIHQWPATLVQPVGSPLSLECTVEGTSNPNLYWYRQAAGRGLQLLFYSVGIGQISSEVPQNLSASRPQDRQFILSSKKLLLSDSGFYLCAWSAPGGSNQPQHFGDGTRLSIL.

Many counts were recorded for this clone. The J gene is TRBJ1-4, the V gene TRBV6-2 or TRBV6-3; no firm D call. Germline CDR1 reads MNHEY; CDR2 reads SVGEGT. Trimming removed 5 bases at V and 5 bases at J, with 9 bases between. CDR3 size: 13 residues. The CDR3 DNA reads TGTGCCAGCAGTCCGACGGAGAATGAAAAACTGTTTTTT. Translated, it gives CASSPTENEKLFF.

CDR3 protein: CASSVEAGDGVYEQYF. The DNA of the CDR3 is TGTGCCAGCAGCGTAGAAGCGGGGGATGGGGTCTACGAGCAGTACTTC. The rearrangement uses TRBV9 and TRBJ2-7, with TRBD2 matching 8 bases. The CDR3 is made up of 16 amino acids. V lost 0 bases to trimming and J lost 3 bases; unmatched junction nucleotides: 8. Germline V CDR1 and CDR2: SGDLS, YYNGEE.

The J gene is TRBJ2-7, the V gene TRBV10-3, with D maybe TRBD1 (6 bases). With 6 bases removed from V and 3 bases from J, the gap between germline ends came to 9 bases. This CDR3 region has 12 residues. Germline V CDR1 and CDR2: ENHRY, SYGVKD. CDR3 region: CAISTGSYEQYF. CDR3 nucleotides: TGTGCCATCAGCACAGGGAGCTACGAGCAGTACTTC.

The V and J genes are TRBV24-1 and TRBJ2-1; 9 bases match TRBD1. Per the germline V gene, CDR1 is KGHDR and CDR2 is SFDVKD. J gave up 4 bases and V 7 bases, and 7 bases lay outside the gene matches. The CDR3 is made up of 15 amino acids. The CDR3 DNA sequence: TGTGCCACCAGACCCTCGGGACAGGGATACAATGAGCAGTTCTTC. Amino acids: CATRPSGQGYNEQFF.

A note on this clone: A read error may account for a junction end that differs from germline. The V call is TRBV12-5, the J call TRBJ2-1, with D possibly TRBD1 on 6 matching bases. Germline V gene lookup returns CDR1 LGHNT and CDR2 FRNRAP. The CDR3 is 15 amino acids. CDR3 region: CASGLGQSSYNEQFF. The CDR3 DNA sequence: TGTGCTAGTGGGTTGGGACAAAGCTCCTACAATGAGCAGTTCTTC.

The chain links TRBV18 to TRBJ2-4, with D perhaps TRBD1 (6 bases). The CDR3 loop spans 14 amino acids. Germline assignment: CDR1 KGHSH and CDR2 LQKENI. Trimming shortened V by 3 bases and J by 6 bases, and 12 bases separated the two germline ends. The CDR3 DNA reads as TGTGCCAGCTCACCTTACCGGGACATAAACATTCAGTACTTC. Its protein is CASSPYRDINIQYF.

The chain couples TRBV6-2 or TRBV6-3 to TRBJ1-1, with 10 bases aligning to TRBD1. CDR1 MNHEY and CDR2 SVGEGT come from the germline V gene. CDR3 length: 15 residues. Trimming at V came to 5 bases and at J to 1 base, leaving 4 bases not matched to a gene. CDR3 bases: TGTGCCAGCAGTCGACAGGGGGCCGGGAACACTGAAGCTTTCTTT. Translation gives CASSRQGAGNTEAFF.

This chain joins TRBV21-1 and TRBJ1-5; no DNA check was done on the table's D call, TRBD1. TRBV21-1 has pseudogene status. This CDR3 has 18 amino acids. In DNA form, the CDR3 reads TGTGCCAGCAGCCCCCCGCAGTTGTTAAGGGGTTGTCATCAGCCCCAGCATTTT. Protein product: CASSPPQLLRGCHQPQHF.

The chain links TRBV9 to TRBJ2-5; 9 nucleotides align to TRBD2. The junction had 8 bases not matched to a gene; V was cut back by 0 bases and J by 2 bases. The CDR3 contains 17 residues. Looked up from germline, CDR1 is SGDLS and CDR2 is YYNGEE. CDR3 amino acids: CASSVGTSGGHQETQYF. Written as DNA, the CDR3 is TGTGCCAGCAGCGTAGGTACGAGCGGGGGGCATCAAGAGACCCAGTACTTC.

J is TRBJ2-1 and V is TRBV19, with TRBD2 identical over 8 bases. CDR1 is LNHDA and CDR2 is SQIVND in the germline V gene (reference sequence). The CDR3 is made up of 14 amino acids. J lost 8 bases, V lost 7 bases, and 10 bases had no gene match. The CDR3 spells CASNLPGGAHEQFF. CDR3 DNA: TGTGCCAGTAACTTGCCGGGGGGGGCACATGAGCAGTTCTTC.

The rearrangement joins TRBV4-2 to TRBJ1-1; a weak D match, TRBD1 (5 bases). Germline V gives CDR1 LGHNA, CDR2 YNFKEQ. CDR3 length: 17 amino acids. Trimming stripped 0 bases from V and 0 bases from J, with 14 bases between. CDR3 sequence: CASSQEGEGLMNTEAFF. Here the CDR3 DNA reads TGTGCCAGCAGCCAAGAAGGGGAAGGTCTGATGAACACTGAAGCTTTCTTT.

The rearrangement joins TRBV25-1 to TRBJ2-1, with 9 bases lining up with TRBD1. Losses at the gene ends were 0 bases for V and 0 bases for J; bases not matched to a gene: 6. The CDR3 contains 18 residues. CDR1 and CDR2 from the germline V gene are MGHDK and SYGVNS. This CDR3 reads CASSEYLTGGSSYNEQFF. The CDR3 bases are TGTGCCAGCAGTGAATACCTGACAGGGGGAAGCTCCTACAATGAGCAGTTCTTC.